Listed below are T cell receptor beta chains from one sample, sequenced in a study of shared clonotypes between healthy human individuals. Using immunoSEQ multiplex PCR, the repertoire was profiled, and TCRdb retains in-frame clones only, with some absent. The sample shows around 700,000 clones, 92% of them seen only once. Sequences were obtained from naive CD8+ T cells sorted from blood. All receptors derive from a young man in good health. CDR3s include the opening cysteine and the closing phenylalanine or tryptophan.

V gene	J gene	CDR3 protein
TRBV28	TRBJ2-2	CASRFQGLYGELFF
TRBV7-2	TRBJ2-1	CASSTGQGAGEQFF
TRBV6-1	TRBJ1-1	CASSELTMNTEAFF
TRBV27	TRBJ2-1	CASSRGGVINEQFF
TRBV7-6	TRBJ2-3	CASSLIPGLAGGPEDTQYF
TRBV10-2	TRBJ2-7	CASSERGWDYLQYEQYF
TRBV15	TRBJ2-1	CATSGYHEQFF
TRBV5-6	TRBJ2-2	CASTPYSGSWAGELFF
TRBV7-3	TRBJ2-4	CASSLGTGENIQYF
TRBV15	TRBJ2-7	CATSRDRRQSAEQYF
TRBV7-2	TRBJ2-3	CASSREDTQYF
TRBV7-3	TRBJ2-7	CASSPGSGLAYEQYF